Below, one TCR beta chain is given with its context. Sequenced by immunoSEQ multiplex PCR; TCRdb stores in-frame clones only, minus some. Among about 92,000 clones, around 93% were seen once, and the ten largest hold less than 2.5%. This entry comes from a study of T cell changes during pregnancy in multiple sclerosis. The CDR3 has 15 residues. Germline V CDR1 and CDR2: SGHAT, FQNNGV. V dropped 1 base and J dropped 0 bases, with 8 bases sitting between them. The gene calls are TRBV11-2 and TRBJ2-3; no firm D call. This receptor was obtained from a female donor with multiple sclerosis, enrolled in a pregnancy study. Sample: peripheral blood, taken in the third trimester of pregnancy. CDR3 in amino acids: CASSLVGGSTDTQYF. Here the CDR3 DNA reads TGTGCCAGCAGCTTAGTTGGCGGTAGCACAGATACGCAGTATTTT.